This TCR beta chain was identified in a study of blood T cell repertoires in COVID-19. Membership in each cohort depended on participant-reported clinical history. Trimming pared 2 bases from V and 7 bases from J, leaving 12 bases between. Germline CDR1 and CDR2: WSHSY and SAAADI. The length of the CDR3 is 14 residues. In the authors' workflow: Reference gene primer amplification in the assay estimated nucleated cell counts. The protocol was immunoSEQ multiplex PCR, while the TCRdb copy is restricted to in-frame clones and leaves out a portion. The V and J calls and clone size are taken from that table; D and trimming were inferred from the DNA. Here the sample spans over 350,000 clones, more than 85% being singletons.

The sequencing input was PBMCs or T cells enriched from blood (not recorded which). This TCR was sampled from a woman aged 40 to 50 who had been exposed to COVID-19. The chain uses TRBV10-2 and TRBJ1-5; no definite D call. The DNA of the CDR3 is TGCGCCAGCAGTGAGAGTGGAGGGTACCAGCCCCAGCATTTT. Its protein product is CASSESGGYQPQHF.